A single sample gave rise to the 4 T cell receptor beta chains below, sequenced in a study of shared clonotypes between healthy human individuals. Assay: immunoSEQ multiplex PCR; the TCRdb copy retains only in-frame clones and omits some. Of about 2.3 million clones listed, 93% were seen once; the top ten hold 0.39%. The sequenced sample consisted of naive CD4+ T cells from PBMCs. Subset described: CD45RA+ positively selected. These receptor sequences come from a man aged 18 to 30 in good health. Some clones in this sample may be carry-over from other donors' samples.

V gene TRBV9 combines with J gene TRBJ1-5; no firm D call. CDR3 length equals 14 residues. CDR1 and CDR2 from the germline V gene are SGDLS and YYNGEE. V lost 0 bases, J lost 6 bases, and 10 bases lay in between. CDR3: CASSVAAGGQPQHF. The CDR3 DNA reads TGTGCCAGCAGCGTAGCGGCAGGTGGTCAGCCCCAGCATTTT.

V usage is TRBV7-3 and J usage is TRBJ2-7; TRBD1 matches 8 bases. Germline V lookup: CDR1 SGHTA, CDR2 FQGTGA. Trimming removed 0 bases from V and 3 bases from J; junction bases left unmatched: 4. The CDR3 is 15 residues long. The CDR3 reads CASSLTQGAFYEQYF. The DNA of the CDR3 is TGTGCCAGCAGCTTAACCCAGGGGGCGTTCTACGAGCAGTACTTC.

V is TRBV18 and J is TRBJ1-1; D gene uncertain. CDR3 length: 14 amino acids. V gave up 6 bases and J gave up 4 bases, with 15 bases separating them. Germline V gene sequence: CDR1 KGHSH, CDR2 LQKENI. CDR3 loop: CASSFAEVGTEAFF. As DNA, the CDR3 is TGTGCCAGCTCTTTCGCCGAGGTTGGCACTGAAGCTTTCTTT.

The CDR3 nucleotides are TGCGCCAGCGCTTTCGGGACAGGGATGGTTCCCGAGCAGTACTTC. Translation: CASAFGTGMVPEQYF. The V gene is TRBV5-1, the J gene TRBJ2-7; 9 bases are shared with TRBD1. Germline CDR1 SGHRS, CDR2 YFSETQ. The V and J ends lost 7 bases and 6 bases, in that order; junction bases with no gene match: 14. This CDR3 contains 15 residues.